Listed below are T cell receptor beta chains from one sample, sequenced in a study of cytomegalovirus exposure and HLA in healthy donors. Method: immunoSEQ multiplex PCR; TCRdb's copy keeps in-frame clones and lacks some. This table holds about 140,000 clones, about 70% found once. Sequencing input: PBMCs. These receptors were collected from a young man in good health and CMV-seronegative. CDR3s include the opening cysteine and the closing phenylalanine or tryptophan. Fields, in order: V gene, J gene, CDR3 protein.

>TRBV10-1|TRBJ1-2
CASSVSPAGGYTF
>TRBV15|TRBJ2-1
CATGRYNEQFF
>TRBV28|TRBJ2-3
CASSSGQGIYTQYF
>TRBV18|TRBJ1-1
CASSPTGGGTEAFF
>TRBV7-8|TRBJ1-1
CASSLEEGNTEAFF
>TRBV27|TRBJ2-1
CASSLLGGEQFF
>TRBV6-5|TRBJ2-5
CASSYSGAGPQETQYF
>TRBV5-1|TRBJ1-1
CASSVNRGRGTAFF
>TRBV4-2|TRBJ2-7
CASSQEGIAASEQYF
>TRBV2|TRBJ2-2
CASSGIGTGTPGELFF
>TRBV5-1|TRBJ2-2
CASSFWDRDVNTGELFF
>TRBV7-2|TRBJ2-7
CASSPRTGANYEQYF
>TRBV19|TRBJ1-1
CASSYRVQSVTEAFF
>TRBV5-6|TRBJ2-5
CASSFQGNEETQYF
>TRBV28|TRBJ1-2
CASSSVNYGYTF
>TRBV6-1|TRBJ1-5
CASSVWGGFNQPQHF
>TRBV29-1|TRBJ1-2
CSVEGAGYGYTF
>TRBV27|TRBJ1-1
CASSLLGVGQGYGEAFF
>TRBV5-1|TRBJ2-2
CASSLAPGPNTGELFF
>TRBV11-2|TRBJ1-5
CASSFTTGLGQPQHF
>TRBV4-2|TRBJ2-3
CASSQGLGGGRASTDTQYF
>TRBV28|TRBJ1-5
CASSVLNQPQHF
>TRBV27|TRBJ2-7
CASSLSGQGASEQYF
>TRBV7-3|TRBJ1-1
CASSFTPNTEAFF
>TRBV28|TRBJ2-1
CASSLYDSDSYNEQFF
>TRBV4-1|TRBJ1-2
CASSQVDSTDYGYTF
>TRBV29-1|TRBJ2-7
CSVRSGEQYF
>TRBV19|TRBJ2-7
CASTPSSTTYEQYF
>TRBV28|TRBJ2-7
CASSFVAGTYEQYF
>TRBV7-7|TRBJ2-5
CASSLQGTQYF
>TRBV7-2|TRBJ2-1
CASSFTDQQFF
>TRBV5-1|TRBJ1-4
CASSLGQGGTNEKLFF
>TRBV30|TRBJ1-5
CAWSVRVDQPQHF
>TRBV29-1|TRBJ2-1
CSVEKVPRTSGRFEQFF
>TRBV5-1|TRBJ2-3
CASSYDLAAGPDTQYF
>TRBV7-2|TRBJ2-7
CASSLGDRVVDEQYF
>TRBV28|TRBJ2-7
CASRKGGGGAPTYEQYF
>TRBV9|TRBJ2-3
CASRASQGDTQYF
>TRBV7-3|TRBJ1-1
CASSLTGRGEAFF
>TRBV6-5|TRBJ2-7
CASSYLAGGVHEQYF
>TRBV18|TRBJ1-2
CASSHRGYGYGYTF
>TRBV6-5|TRBJ2-3
CASSRTRTADTQYF
>TRBV7-3|TRBJ2-1
CASSLWGQGEEQFF
>TRBV19|TRBJ1-1
CASSQGAGVTEAFF
>TRBV13|TRBJ1-3
CASSRRGNPGNTIYF
>TRBV10-3|TRBJ1-1
CAIRQDTEAFF